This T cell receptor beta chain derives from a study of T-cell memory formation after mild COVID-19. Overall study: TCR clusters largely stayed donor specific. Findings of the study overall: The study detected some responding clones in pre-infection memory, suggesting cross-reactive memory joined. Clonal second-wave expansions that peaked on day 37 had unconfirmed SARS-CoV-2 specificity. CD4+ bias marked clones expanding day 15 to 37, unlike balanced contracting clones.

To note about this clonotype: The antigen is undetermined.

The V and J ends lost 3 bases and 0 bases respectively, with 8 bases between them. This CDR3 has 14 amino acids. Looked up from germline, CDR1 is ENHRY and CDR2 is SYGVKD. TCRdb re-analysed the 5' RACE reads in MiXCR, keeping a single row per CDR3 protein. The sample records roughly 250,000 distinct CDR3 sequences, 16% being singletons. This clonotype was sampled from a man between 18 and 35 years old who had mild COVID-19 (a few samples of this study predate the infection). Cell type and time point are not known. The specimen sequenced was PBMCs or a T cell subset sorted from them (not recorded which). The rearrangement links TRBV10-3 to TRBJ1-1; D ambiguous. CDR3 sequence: CAISDTLLNTEAFF. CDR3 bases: TGTGCCATCAGTGATACACTTCTGAACACTGAAGCTTTCTTT.